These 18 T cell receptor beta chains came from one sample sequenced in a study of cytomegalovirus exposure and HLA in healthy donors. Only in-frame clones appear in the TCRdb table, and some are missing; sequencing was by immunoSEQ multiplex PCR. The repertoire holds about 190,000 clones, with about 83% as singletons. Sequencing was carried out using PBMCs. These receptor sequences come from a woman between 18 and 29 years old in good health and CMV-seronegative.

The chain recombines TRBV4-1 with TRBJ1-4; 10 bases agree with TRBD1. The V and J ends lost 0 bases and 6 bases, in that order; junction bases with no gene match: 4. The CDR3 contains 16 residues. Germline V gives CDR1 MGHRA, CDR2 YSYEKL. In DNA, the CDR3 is TGCGCCAGCAGCCAAGACCCGGGACAGGGGCATGAAAAACTGTTTTTT. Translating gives CASSQDPGQGHEKLFF.

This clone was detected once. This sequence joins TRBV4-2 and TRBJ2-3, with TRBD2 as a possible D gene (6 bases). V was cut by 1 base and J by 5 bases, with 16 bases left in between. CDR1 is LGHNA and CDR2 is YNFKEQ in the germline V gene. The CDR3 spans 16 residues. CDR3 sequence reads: CASSQATELALDTQYF. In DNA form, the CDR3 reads TGTGCCAGCAGCCAAGCTACAGAACTAGCATTAGATACGCAGTATTTT.

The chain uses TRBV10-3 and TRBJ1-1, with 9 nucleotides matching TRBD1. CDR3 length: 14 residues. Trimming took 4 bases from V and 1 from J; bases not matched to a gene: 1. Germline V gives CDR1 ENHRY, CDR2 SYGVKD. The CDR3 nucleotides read TGTGCCATCAGTGGGGGACAGGGGAACACTGAAGCTTTCTTT. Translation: CAISGGQGNTEAFF.

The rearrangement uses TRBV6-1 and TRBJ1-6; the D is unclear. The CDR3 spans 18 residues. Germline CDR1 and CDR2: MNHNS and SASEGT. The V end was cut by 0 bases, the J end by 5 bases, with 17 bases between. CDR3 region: CASSEADRGALHNSPLHF. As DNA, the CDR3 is TGTGCCAGCAGTGAAGCTGATCGGGGAGCCCTTCATAATTCACCCCTCCACTTT.

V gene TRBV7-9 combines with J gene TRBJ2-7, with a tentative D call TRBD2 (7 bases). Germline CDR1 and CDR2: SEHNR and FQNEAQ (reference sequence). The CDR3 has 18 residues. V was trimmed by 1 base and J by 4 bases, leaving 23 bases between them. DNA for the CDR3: TGTGCCAGCAGCTTAGGGGGAGGGACGGGCAGGGGAAGATACGAGCAGTACTTC. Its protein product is CASSLGGGTGRGRYEQYF. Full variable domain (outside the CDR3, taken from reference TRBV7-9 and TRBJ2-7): DTGVSQNPRHKITKRGQNVTFRCDPISEHNRLYWYRQTLGQGPEFLTYFQNEAQLEKSRLLSDRFSAERPKGSFSTLEIQRTEQGDSAMYLCASSLGGGTGRGRYEQYFGPGTRLTVT.

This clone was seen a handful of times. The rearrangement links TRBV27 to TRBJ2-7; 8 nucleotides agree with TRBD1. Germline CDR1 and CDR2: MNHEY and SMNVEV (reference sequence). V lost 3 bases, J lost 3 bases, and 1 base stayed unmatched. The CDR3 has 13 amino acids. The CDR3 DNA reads TGTGCCAGCAGTTTTACAGGGGGCTACGAGCAGTACTTC. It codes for CASSFTGGYEQYF.

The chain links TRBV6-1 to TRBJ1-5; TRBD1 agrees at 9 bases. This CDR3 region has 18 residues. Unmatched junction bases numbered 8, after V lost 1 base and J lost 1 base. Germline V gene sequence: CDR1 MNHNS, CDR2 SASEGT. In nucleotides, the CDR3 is TGTGCCAGCAGTGAAGTTGGGACAGGGAAGTCGAGCAATCAGCCCCAGCATTTT. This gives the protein CASSEVGTGKSSNQPQHF.

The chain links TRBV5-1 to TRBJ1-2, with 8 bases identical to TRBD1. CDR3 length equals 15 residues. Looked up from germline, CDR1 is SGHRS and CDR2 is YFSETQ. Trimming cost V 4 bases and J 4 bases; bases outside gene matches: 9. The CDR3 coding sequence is TGCGCCAGCAGCCCCGGACAGGGTTCCTCCTATGGCTACACCTTC. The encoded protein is CASSPGQGSSYGYTF.

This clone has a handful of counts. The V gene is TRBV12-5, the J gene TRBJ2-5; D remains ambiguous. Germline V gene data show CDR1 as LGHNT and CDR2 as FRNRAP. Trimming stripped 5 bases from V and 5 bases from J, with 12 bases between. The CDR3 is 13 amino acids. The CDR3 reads CASGTSAPETQYF. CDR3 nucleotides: TGTGCTAGTGGTACATCTGCCCCCGAGACCCAGTACTTC.

CDR3 amino acids: CAWRGGPGGRPAYF. The CDR3 nucleotides are TGTGCCTGGAGAGGAGGGCCAGGGGGTCGCCCCGCGTATTTT. The V gene is TRBV30, the J gene TRBJ2-3; tentatively, D is TRBD1 (7 bases). The CDR3 is made up of 14 amino acids. Trimming removed 3 bases from V and 14 bases from J, with 24 bases in between. Germline values: CDR1 GTSNPN, CDR2 SVGIG (reference sequence).

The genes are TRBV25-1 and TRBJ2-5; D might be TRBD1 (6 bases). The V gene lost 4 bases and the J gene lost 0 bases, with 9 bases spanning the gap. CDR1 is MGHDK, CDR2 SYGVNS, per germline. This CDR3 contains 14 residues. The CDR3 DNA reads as TGTGCCAGCAGTGTGAACAGGGACCAAGAGACCCAGTACTTC. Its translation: CASSVNRDQETQYF.

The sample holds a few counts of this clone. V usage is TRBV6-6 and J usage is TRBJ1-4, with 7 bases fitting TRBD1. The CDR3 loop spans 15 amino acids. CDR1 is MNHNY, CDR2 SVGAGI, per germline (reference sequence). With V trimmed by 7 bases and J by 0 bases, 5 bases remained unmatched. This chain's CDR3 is CASNDRDATNEKLFF. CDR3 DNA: TGTGCCAGCAACGACAGGGATGCAACTAATGAAAAACTGTTTTTT.

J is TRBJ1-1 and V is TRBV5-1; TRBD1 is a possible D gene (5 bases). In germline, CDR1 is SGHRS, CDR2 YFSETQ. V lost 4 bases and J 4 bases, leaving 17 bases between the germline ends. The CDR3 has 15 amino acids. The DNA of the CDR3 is TGCGCCAGCAGCCCGTCCGGGACTTCGACCACTGAAGCTTTCTTT. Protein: CASSPSGTSTTEAFF.

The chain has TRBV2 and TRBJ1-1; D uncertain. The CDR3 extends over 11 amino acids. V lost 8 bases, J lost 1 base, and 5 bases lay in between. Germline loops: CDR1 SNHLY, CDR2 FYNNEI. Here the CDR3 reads CASGANTEAFF. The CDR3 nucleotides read TGTGCCAGCGGAGCGAACACTGAAGCTTTCTTT.

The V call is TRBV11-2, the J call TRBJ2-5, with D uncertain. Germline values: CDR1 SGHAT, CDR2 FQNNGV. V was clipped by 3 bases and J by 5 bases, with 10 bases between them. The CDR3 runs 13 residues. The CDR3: CASSLPGSETQYF. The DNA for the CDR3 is TGTGCCAGCAGCTTGCCGGGTTCGGAGACCCAGTACTTC.

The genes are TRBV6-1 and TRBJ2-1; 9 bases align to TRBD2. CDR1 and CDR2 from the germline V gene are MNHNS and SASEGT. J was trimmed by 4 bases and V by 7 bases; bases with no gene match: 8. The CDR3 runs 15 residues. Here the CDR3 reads CASNVRTSVYNEQFF. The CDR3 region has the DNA TGTGCCAGCAATGTTAGGACTAGCGTTTACAATGAGCAGTTCTTC.

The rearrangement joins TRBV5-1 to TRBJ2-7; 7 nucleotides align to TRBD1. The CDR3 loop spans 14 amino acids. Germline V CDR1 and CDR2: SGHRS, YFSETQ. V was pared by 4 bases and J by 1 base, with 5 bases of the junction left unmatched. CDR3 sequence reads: CASSRDSVSYEQYF. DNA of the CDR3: TGCGCCAGCAGCCGGGACAGTGTTTCCTACGAGCAGTACTTC.

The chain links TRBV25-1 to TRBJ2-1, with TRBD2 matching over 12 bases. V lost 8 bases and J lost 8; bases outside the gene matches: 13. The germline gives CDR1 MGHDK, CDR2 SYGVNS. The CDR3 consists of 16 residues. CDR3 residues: CASGNKRPSGRDEQFF. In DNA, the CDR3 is TGTGCCAGCGGGAACAAGCGGCCTAGCGGGAGGGATGAGCAGTTCTTC.